One and the same sample provided the 22 T cell receptor beta chains below, sequenced in a study of monozygotic twins with inflammatory bowel disease (dated by TCRdb to between 2018 and 2020). Library creation used 5' RACE. Sequencing was performed on an Illumina HiSeq 2500. TCRdb reprocessed the reads, and each CDR3 protein sequence is entered once, without DNA. The sample table holds nearly 450,000 distinct CDR3 sequences. Together, the top ten hold 2.4% of the sample. The specimen sequenced was blood. The receptor set was obtained from a human donor with ulcerative colitis or Crohn's disease, or a healthy co-twin of an affected twin (not recorded which).

The genes are TRBV2 and TRBJ1-4; the TRBD1 assignment by TCRdb is unverifiable without DNA. Germline lookup yields CDR1 SNHLY and CDR2 FYNNEI. CDR3 length: 15 amino acids. CDR3 sequence: CASSGDRVGIEKLFF.

The genes are TRBV12-3 or TRBV12-4 and TRBJ2-1. The CDR3 runs to 14 residues. CDR3 sequence: CASSSSGTRNEQFF.

The rearrangement uses TRBV20-1 and TRBJ2-1; no DNA is available, so the TRBD2 call from TCRdb remains unchecked. In germline, CDR1 is DFQATT, CDR2 SNEGSKA (reference sequence). The CDR3 extends over 17 amino acids. The CDR3 spells CSAPFTSGRGMSSEQFF.

This chain links TRBV19 with TRBJ2-5. Germline CDR1 is LNHDA and CDR2 is SQIVND (reference sequence). This CDR3 has 14 residues. The CDR3 is CASSPNQAGETQYF.

The chain joins TRBV7-2 to TRBJ1-1; TCRdb indicates TRBD1, and absent DNA this call remains unverified. The germline V gene encodes CDR1 SGHTA and CDR2 FQGNSA. The length of the CDR3 is 13 residues. The chain's CDR3 is CASSPLASAAAFF.

V and J are TRBV21-1 and TRBJ1-4; the TRBD1 assignment by TCRdb is unverifiable without DNA. TRBV21-1 is a pseudogene. The CDR3 extends over 15 amino acids. The CDR3 region is CASSKEGATNEKLFF.

V is TRBV27 and J is TRBJ1-3. The CDR3 is 13 residues long. Germline assignment: CDR1 MNHEY and CDR2 SMNVEV (reference sequence). CDR3: CASSPSNGNTIYF.

The V gene is TRBV7-2, the J gene TRBJ1-2. The CDR3 contains 12 residues. In germline, CDR1 is SGHTA, CDR2 FQGNSA. This CDR3 reads CASSVDIYGYTF.

The chain is built from TRBV16 and TRBJ2-7; TCRdb reports TRBD1, a call that lacks DNA to check it against. Germline V gene lookup returns CDR1 KGHSY and CDR2 FQNENV. The CDR3 consists of 13 residues. The CDR3 spells CASSQGAANEQYF.

V usage is TRBV7-2 and J usage is TRBJ2-7; without DNA, the TCRdb call of TRBD1 cannot be checked. In germline, CDR1 is SGHTA, CDR2 FQGNSA. This CDR3 has 15 residues. CDR3 sequence reads: CASSLIRDRAYEQYF.

The chain carries TRBV5-1 and TRBJ2-3; the D call of TRBD2 rests on TCRdb alone, since no DNA is present to check it. Looked up from germline, CDR1 is SGHRS and CDR2 is YFSETQ. The CDR3 covers 14 residues. CDR3 amino acids: CASSFPGGTDTQYF. The full variable domain, with the rest looked up from reference TRBV5-1 and TRBJ2-3, is KAGVTQTPRYLIKTRGQQVTLSCSPISGHRSVSWYQQTPGQGLQFLFEYFSETQRNKGNFPGRFSGRQFSNSRSEMNVSTLELGDSALYLCASSFPGGTDTQYFGPGTRLTVL.

V usage is TRBV27 and J usage is TRBJ2-6. From germline, CDR1 is MNHEY and CDR2 SMNVEV (reference sequence). The CDR3 runs to 15 residues. The CDR3 protein is CASSRTGLGANVLTF.

The rearrangement joins TRBV29-1 to TRBJ1-2; TCRdb returns TRBD1, unconfirmable since there is no DNA. The CDR3 sequence is 12 residues long. CDR1 is SQVTM, CDR2 ANQGSEA, per germline. The CDR3 region is CSDLTGGYGYTF.

The chain carries TRBV28 and TRBJ1-1. The CDR3 contains 13 residues. Germline V lookup: CDR1 MDHEN, CDR2 SYDVKM. The CDR3 sequence is CASRRDSNTEAFF. Drawing the rest from reference TRBV28 and TRBJ1-1, the complete variable domain is DVKVTQSSRYLVKRTGEKVFLECVQDMDHENMFWYRQDPGLGLRLIYFSYDVKMKEKGDIPEGYSVSREKKERFSLILESASTNQTSMYLCASRRDSNTEAFFGQGTRLTVV.

The CDR3 region is CASTTATGVNTEAFF. The J gene is TRBJ1-1, the V gene TRBV19; TCRdb returns TRBD1, unconfirmable since there is no DNA. CDR1 LNHDA and CDR2 SQIVND come from the germline V gene (reference sequence). The CDR3 totals 15 residues.

The chain couples TRBV20-1 to TRBJ1-2; the D call from TCRdb, TRBD1, cannot be confirmed without DNA. Germline loops: CDR1 DFQATT, CDR2 SNEGSKA (reference sequence). The CDR3 runs 13 residues. The CDR3 region is CSARPGGNYGYTF.

The gene calls are TRBV28 and TRBJ2-5; the TRBD2 assignment by TCRdb is unverifiable without DNA. The CDR3 runs to 15 residues. Germline V CDR1 and CDR2: MDHEN, SYDVKM. The CDR3 here is CASTSHVAGQETQYF.

This rearrangement joins TRBV30 to TRBJ1-5; absent DNA, TCRdb's TRBD1 call cannot be checked. From germline, CDR1 is GTSNPN and CDR2 SVGIG (reference sequence). The CDR3 sequence is 14 residues long. The CDR3 spells CAWRSRGAGQPQHF.

The CDR3 sequence is CASSPKTSGMGDEQFF. The rearrangement uses TRBV12-3 or TRBV12-4 and TRBJ2-1; the TRBD2 assignment by TCRdb is unverifiable without DNA. CDR3 length: 16 residues.

The gene calls are TRBV7-6 and TRBJ1-4; TCRdb reports TRBD1, a call that lacks DNA to check it against. The CDR3 runs 16 residues. Germline values: CDR1 SGHVS, CDR2 FNYEAQ. The CDR3 region is CASSRVPVATNEKLFF.

This CDR3 reads CSAAELDGVGYTF. The chain is built from TRBV29-1 and TRBJ1-2. Germline V lookup: CDR1 SQVTM, CDR2 ANQGSEA. The CDR3 length is 13 residues.

The CDR3 loop is CAWSGTVYNEQFF. This chain uses TRBV30 with TRBJ2-1; with no DNA, the TCRdb D assignment of TRBD1 cannot be verified. The CDR3 length is 13 residues. Per the germline V gene, CDR1 is GTSNPN and CDR2 is SVGIG (reference sequence).